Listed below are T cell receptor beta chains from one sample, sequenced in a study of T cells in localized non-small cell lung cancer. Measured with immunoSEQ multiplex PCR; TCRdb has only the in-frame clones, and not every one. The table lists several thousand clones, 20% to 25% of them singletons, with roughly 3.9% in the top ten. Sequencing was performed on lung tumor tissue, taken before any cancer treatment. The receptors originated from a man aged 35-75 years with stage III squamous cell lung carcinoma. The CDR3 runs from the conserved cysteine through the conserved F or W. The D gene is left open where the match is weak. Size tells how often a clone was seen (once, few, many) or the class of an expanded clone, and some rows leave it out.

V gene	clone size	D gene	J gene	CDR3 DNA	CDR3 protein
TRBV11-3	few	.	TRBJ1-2	TGTGCCAGCAGCGTACAGGGATCCTCTAACTATGGCTACACCTTC	CASSVQGSSNYGYTF
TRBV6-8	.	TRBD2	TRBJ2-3	TGTGCCAGCAGTTGGGCGGGAGCAGATACGCAGTATTTT	CASSWAGADTQYF
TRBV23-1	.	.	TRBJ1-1	TGCGCCAGCAGCGATGGACGGGACGGTGAAGCTTTCTTT	CASSDGRDGEAFF
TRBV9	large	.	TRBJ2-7	TGTGCCAGCAGCCCGTGGTCCACCCACGAGCAGTACTTC	CASSPWSTHEQYF
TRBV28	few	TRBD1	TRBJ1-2	TGTGCCAGCAGGACCAGGGGGGACCTCTTAGGCTACACCTTC	CASRTRGDLLGYTF
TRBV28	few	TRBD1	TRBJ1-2	TGTGCCAGCAGTTCCGGGACAGGAGGGTATGGCTACACCTTC	CASSSGTGGYGYTF
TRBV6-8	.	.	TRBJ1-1	TGTGCCAGCAGTGGGGCTCTTACCACTGAAGCTTTCTTT	CASSGALTTEAFF
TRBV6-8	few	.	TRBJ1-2	TGTGCCAGCAGTTCCGGGACCTATGGCTACACCTTC	CASSSGTYGYTF
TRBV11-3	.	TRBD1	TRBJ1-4	TGTGCCAGCAGTCCCTTGACAGGGAACCATGAAAAACTGTTTTTT	CASSPLTGNHEKLFF
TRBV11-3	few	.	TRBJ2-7	TGTGCCAGCAGCTTGGTGGAGGCGGGGCCCTACGAGCAGTACTTC	CASSLVEAGPYEQYF
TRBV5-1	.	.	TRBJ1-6	TGCGCCAGCAGCCTGGGGGCCGGGACCCATAATTCACCCCTCCACTTT	CASSLGAGTHNSPLHF
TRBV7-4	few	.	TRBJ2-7	TGTGCCAGCAGCTTAGGAGGCGCCGGGGGGCAGTACTTC	CASSLGGAGGQYF
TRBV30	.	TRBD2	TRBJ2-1	TGTGCCTTAAGGACTAGCGGGAGTTCCTACAATGAGCAGTTCTTC	CALRTSGSSYNEQFF
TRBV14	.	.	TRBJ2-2	TGTGCCAGCAGCCCCCGACTTGACACCGGGGAGCTGTTTTTT	CASSPRLDTGELFF
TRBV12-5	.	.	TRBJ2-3	TGTGCTAGTGGTAACCGGGACACCACAGATACGCAGTATTTT	CASGNRDTTDTQYF
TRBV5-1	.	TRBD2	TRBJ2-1	TGCGCCAGCAGCCTGTCTAGCGGGTCCTACAATGAGCAGTTCTTC	CASSLSSGSYNEQFF
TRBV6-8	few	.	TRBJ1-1	TGTGCCAGCAGTTATGCCCTCCGGGGGGAAGCTTTCTTT	CASSYALRGEAFF
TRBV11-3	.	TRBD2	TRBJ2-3	TGTGCCAGCAGCTTAGTACTAGCGGCCCCCACAGATACGCAGTATTTT	CASSLVLAAPTDTQYF
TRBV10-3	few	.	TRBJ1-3	TGTGCCATCAGTGAGTCCTCTGGAAACACCATATATTTT	CAISESSGNTIYF
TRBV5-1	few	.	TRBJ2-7	TGCGCCAGCAGCATCGGGACGCAGGTTTTAGAGCAGTACTTC	CASSIGTQVLEQYF
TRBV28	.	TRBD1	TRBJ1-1	TGTGCCAGCACCTACCCCCAGGGGGCGAGAAACACTGAAGCTTTCTTT	CASTYPQGARNTEAFF
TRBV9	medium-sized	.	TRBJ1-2	TGTGCCAGCAGTCGAGAGGGGGGTAACTATGGCTACACCTTC	CASSREGGNYGYTF
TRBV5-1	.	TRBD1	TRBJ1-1	TGCGCCAGCAGCTTACAGGGGATCACCACTGAAGCTTTCTTT	CASSLQGITTEAFF
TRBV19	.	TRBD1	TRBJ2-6	TGTGCCAGTAGTAGAACTTCGACAGGGGTCATCTCTGGGGCCAACGTCCTGACTTTC	CASSRTSTGVISGANVLTF
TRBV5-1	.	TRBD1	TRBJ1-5	TGCGCCAGCAGCTCCGGACAGGGCAGTCAGCCCCAGCATTTT	CASSSGQGSQPQHF
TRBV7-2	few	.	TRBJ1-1	TGTGCCAGCAGCTTTGGACCTTACCCTGAAGCTTTCTTT	CASSFGPYPEAFF
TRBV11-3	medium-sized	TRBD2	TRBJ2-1	TGTGCCAGCAGCTTAACTAGCGGGAGCTATGAGCAGTTCTTC	CASSLTSGSYEQFF
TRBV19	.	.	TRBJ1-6	TGTGCCAGTAGTATTAGGTTCGGGGATGGCAATTCACCCCTCCACTTT	CASSIRFGDGNSPLHF
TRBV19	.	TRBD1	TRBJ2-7	TGTGCCAGTAGTAACCTAAACTTCCGAGGGGGCCCCTTTGGTGAGCAGTACTTC	CASSNLNFRGGPFGEQYF
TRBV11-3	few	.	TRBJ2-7	TGTGCCAGCAGCTTAGAGGGGGGCTCCTACGAGCAGTACTTC	CASSLEGGSYEQYF
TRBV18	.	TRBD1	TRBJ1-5	TGTGCCAGCTCACCGGACAGGGGCCCCCAGCATTTT	CASSPDRGPQHF
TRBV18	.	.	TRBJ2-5	TGTGCCAGCTCACCACTCCCGAACGGGGAGACCCAGTACTTC	CASSPLPNGETQYF
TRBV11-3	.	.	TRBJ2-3	TGTGCCAGCAGCCCGACTGCCCTCCCTGATACGCAGTATTTT	CASSPTALPDTQYF
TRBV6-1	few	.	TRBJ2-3	TGTGCCAGCAGTGAAGGGGCGGGGCAGAGTACGCAGTATTTT	CASSEGAGQSTQYF
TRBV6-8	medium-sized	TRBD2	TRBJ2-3	TGTGCCAGCAGTGGGACTAGCGGGAGGGGGGATACGCAGTATTTT	CASSGTSGRGDTQYF
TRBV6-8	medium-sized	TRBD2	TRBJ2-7	TGTGCCAGCAGTTACGGCGCGGGAGTCTCCTACGAGCAGTACTTC	CASSYGAGVSYEQYF
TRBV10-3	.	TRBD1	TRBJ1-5	TGTGCCATCAGTGAGTCGCTTGGACAGGGTCAGCCCCAGCATTTT	CAISESLGQGQPQHF
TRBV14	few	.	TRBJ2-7	TGTGCCAGCAGCCCCGGGACCCTCTACGAGCAGTACTTC	CASSPGTLYEQYF
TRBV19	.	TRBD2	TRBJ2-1	TGTGCCAGTAGTCCCGGGACTAGCGGGAGCAATGAGCAGTTCTTC	CASSPGTSGSNEQFF
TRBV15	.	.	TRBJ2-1	TGTGCCACCAGTGTGGGGGGGCAGACTTACAATGAGCAGTTCTTC	CATSVGGQTYNEQFF
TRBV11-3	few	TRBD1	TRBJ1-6	TGTGCCAGCAGCACCGGGACAGCCAATTCACCCCTCCACTTT	CASSTGTANSPLHF
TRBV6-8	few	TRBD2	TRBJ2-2	TGTGCCAGCAGTTACAGACTAGCGGGAGCCAACGGGGAGCTGTTTTTT	CASSYRLAGANGELFF